This is a list of T cell receptor beta chains from one sample in a study of T cells after yellow fever vaccination. TCRdb fed the 5' RACE reads into MiXCR, producing one record per CDR3 protein. The data hold 100,000 to 150,000 distinct CDR3 sequences, with 12% to 15% observed a single time. The sample in question was CD8+ T cells sorted from PBMCs, obtained 5 days after the yellow fever booster vaccination. The receptors originated from a man between 18 and 29 years old who received the YFV17D yellow fever vaccine. Both conserved end residues are part of each CDR3. The D gene is left open where the match is weak. The listing skips clone size in some rows; elsewhere it reads once, few, many or a size class.

d_call	clone_size	v_call	cdr3_length	j_call	cdr3_nt	cdr3_aa
TRBD1	NA	TRBV29-1	14	TRBJ2-5	TGCAGCGTTGAATACAGGGGAAGGGGAGAGACCCAGTACTTC	CSVEYRGRGETQYF
NA	NA	TRBV25-1	11	TRBJ2-5	TGTGCCAGCAGTGACTCCCGGTGGGAGTACTTC	CASSDSRWEYF
NA	NA	TRBV4-1	13	TRBJ2-7	TGCGCCAGCAGCCAAAAAGACGGCTACGAGCAGTACTTC	CASSQKDGYEQYF
NA	NA	TRBV21-1	12	TRBJ2-7	TGTGCCAGCAGTAGGGCCACTTACGAGCAGTACTTC	CASSRATYEQYF
NA	few	TRBV6-5	13	TRBJ2-7	TGTGCCAGCAGTACCGCGGCGGGGAACGAGCAGTACTTC	CASSTAAGNEQYF
NA	many	TRBV7-8	15	TRBJ2-5	TGTGCCAGCAGCTATTTGGACGGGGCAGGGGAGACCCAGTACTTC	CASSYLDGAGETQYF
NA	few	TRBV7-6	15	TRBJ2-1	TGTGCCAGCAGCTTAGAAAGAGGAGGGCTTGACCGGCAGTTCTTC	CASSLERGGLDRQFF
NA	NA	TRBV6-4	14	TRBJ1-6	TGTGCCAGCAGGGCTACAGTACCCAATTCACCCCTCCACTTT	CASRATVPNSPLHF
NA	few	TRBV12-5	17	TRBJ1-1	TGTGCTAGTGGTTTGTCGATCGGGCCGGTGTCGAACACTGAAGCTTTCTTT	CASGLSIGPVSNTEAFF
NA	NA	TRBV7-8	15	TRBJ1-5	TGTGCCAGCAGCTTAGCGGGCGGGGTGGCTCAGCCCCAGCATTTT	CASSLAGGVAQPQHF
NA	few	TRBV7-9	12	TRBJ1-2	TGTGCCAGCAGCTCCGGACTATATGGCTACACCTTC	CASSSGLYGYTF
NA	few	TRBV4-3	14	TRBJ1-4	TGCGCCAGCAGCCAGGGGTCGGGGTATGAAAAACTGTTTTTT	CASSQGSGYEKLFF
NA	NA	TRBV7-8	15	TRBJ1-2	TGTGCCAGCAGCTTATCCTGGCTTTCTAACTATGGCTACACCTTC	CASSLSWLSNYGYTF
NA	few	TRBV3-1	15	TRBJ2-3	TGTGCCAGCAGCCAAGAATTTATAGCTGAAGATACGCAGTATTTT	CASSQEFIAEDTQYF
NA	NA	TRBV7-9	14	TRBJ1-5	TGTGCCAGCAGCCGGGGGCAGGGCAATCAGCCCCAGCATTTT	CASSRGQGNQPQHF
TRBD1	NA	TRBV6-1	14	TRBJ1-2	TGTGCCTCAACCGGGACAGAGAGTAACTATGGCTACACCTTC	CASTGTESNYGYTF
NA	few	TRBV4-3	18	TRBJ2-2	TGCGCCAGCAGCCAAGGTGGTGGGGGGACTCTTGGTACCGGGGAGCTGTTTTTT	CASSQGGGGTLGTGELFF
TRBD2	few	TRBV4-3	14	TRBJ2-7	TGCGCCAGCAGCCAAAGCGCCTGGGAGGGCGAGCAGTACTTC	CASSQSAWEGEQYF
TRBD1	NA	TRBV5-6	13	TRBJ1-2	TGTGCCAGCAGCGCACAGGGGGCTGACGGCTACACCTTC	CASSAQGADGYTF
NA	few	TRBV20-1	14	TRBJ2-7	TGCAGTGCTAGAGAAGCGGCAAGCTCCTACGAGCAGTACTTC	CSAREAASSYEQYF
TRBD1	few	TRBV3-1	18	TRBJ2-1	TGTGCCAGCAGCCCGGGACAGGGGTGGGGTAAGAGGTACAATGAGCAGTTCTTC	CASSPGQGWGKRYNEQFF
TRBD1	few	TRBV7-9	15	TRBJ1-6	TGTGCCAGCAGCTCCGAGGGACAGGCCGTTCATAACCTCCACTTT	CASSSEGQAVHNLHF
TRBD1	few	TRBV6-5	14	TRBJ2-5	TGTGCCAGCGGGGCGAGACAGGGTAGAGAGACCCAGTACTTC	CASGARQGRETQYF
TRBD1	NA	TRBV5-5	14	TRBJ2-1	TGTGCCAGCAAACAACCGGGACAGGGGAATGAGCAGTTCTTC	CASKQPGQGNEQFF
TRBD1	few	TRBV6-2/TRBV6-3	14	TRBJ2-1	TGTGCCAGCACCACCGGGACAGGCTACAATGAGCAGTTCTTC	CASTTGTGYNEQFF
TRBD1	many	TRBV6-1	15	TRBJ2-1	TGTGCCAGCAACCTAGGGACAGGGAACTACAATGAGCAGTTCTTC	CASNLGTGNYNEQFF
NA	few	TRBV20-1	14	TRBJ2-1	TGCAGTGCTGGGAGAGAGAGTCCCCTCATTGAGCAGTTCTTC	CSAGRESPLIEQFF
NA	NA	TRBV12-3/TRBV12-4	15	TRBJ1-4	TGTGCCAGCAGTCCCAGACGGAATGGGAATGAAAAACTGTTTTTT	CASSPRRNGNEKLFF
NA	NA	TRBV27	15	TRBJ1-1	TGTGCCAGCAGTTTATTTGGAGGAGTGAACACTGAAGCTTTCTTT	CASSLFGGVNTEAFF
NA	medium-sized	TRBV29-1	16	TRBJ2-1	TGCAGCGTTGAGGACGCGGGGGCCGATGGTTCAGATGAGCAGTTCTTC	CSVEDAGADGSDEQFF
NA	few	TRBV12-3/TRBV12-4	14	TRBJ1-5	TGTGCCAGCAGTGTATCGGCTGGCAATCAGCCCCAGCATTTT	CASSVSAGNQPQHF
NA	many	TRBV7-7	16	TRBJ2-5	TGTGCTAGCAGCTCTCATCCGCGGGGCGGTCAAGAGACCCAGTACTTC	CASSSHPRGGQETQYF
NA	once	TRBV7-3	15	TRBJ2-1	TGTGCCAGCAGCTTATTCAGGGATACCCTCAATGAGCAGTTCTTC	CASSLFRDTLNEQFF
NA	few	TRBV19	14	TRBJ1-5	TGTGCCAGTAGTATAGGACGGGGCAATCAGCCCCAGCATTTT	CASSIGRGNQPQHF
NA	NA	TRBV5-1	15	TRBJ1-2	TGCGCCAGCAGCTTGGAATCCCCTCGGAACTATGGCTACACCTTC	CASSLESPRNYGYTF
TRBD2	few	TRBV4-1	19	TRBJ2-2	TGCGCCAGCAGCCAAACAGTTTCAGGACTAGCGGGGGGCGCCGGGGAGCTGTTTTTT	CASSQTVSGLAGGAGELFF
NA	few	TRBV14	14	TRBJ2-2	TGTGCCAGCAGCCAGTATCTCATCCAGGGCAAGGTGTTTTTT	CASSQYLIQGKVFF
TRBD1	NA	TRBV10-1	12	TRBJ1-1	TGCGCCAGCAGTGAGGGGACAGGCGAAGCTTTCTTT	CASSEGTGEAFF
NA	few	TRBV3-1	15	TRBJ1-1	TGTGCCAGCAGCCCGAGAGGACAGCCTAACACTGAAGCTTTCTTT	CASSPRGQPNTEAFF
NA	few	TRBV11-2	15	TRBJ2-7	TGTGCCAGCAGCCACCCCAGGACAGCAGGCTACGAGCAGTACTTC	CASSHPRTAGYEQYF
NA	many	TRBV6-1	12	TRBJ2-7	TGTGCCAGCAGCGCCAACAGGAACGAGCAGTACTTC	CASSANRNEQYF
TRBD2	many	TRBV4-3	14	TRBJ2-7	TGCGCCAGCAGCCCAGCGGGGGACTCCTACGAGCAGTACTTC	CASSPAGDSYEQYF
NA	NA	TRBV12-3/TRBV12-4	14	TRBJ1-4	TGTGCCAGCAGTTTCCCGGGGGCCGGTGAAAAACTGTTTTTT	CASSFPGAGEKLFF
TRBD2	few	TRBV6-5	16	TRBJ2-1	TGTGCCAGCAGTTACTTTGGCGGGGGGAAAGACAATGAGCAGTTCTTC	CASSYFGGGKDNEQFF
TRBD2	few	TRBV6-5	15	TRBJ2-5	TGTGCCAGCAGTTTGACTAGCGGGGACCGTGAGACCCAGTACTTC	CASSLTSGDRETQYF